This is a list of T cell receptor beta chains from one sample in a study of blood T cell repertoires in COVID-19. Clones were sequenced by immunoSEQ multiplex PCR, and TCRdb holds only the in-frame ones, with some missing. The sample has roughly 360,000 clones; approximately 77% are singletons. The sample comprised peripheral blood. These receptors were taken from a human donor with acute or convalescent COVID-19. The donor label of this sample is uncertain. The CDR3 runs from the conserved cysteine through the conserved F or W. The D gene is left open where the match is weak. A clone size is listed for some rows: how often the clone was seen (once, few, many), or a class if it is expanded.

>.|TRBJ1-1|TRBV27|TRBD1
CASSLGIRDRSEAFF
TGTGCCAGCAGTTTAGGGATTAGGGACAGATCTGAAGCTTTCTTT
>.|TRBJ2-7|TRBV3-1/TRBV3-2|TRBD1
CASSRGQGGIEYF
TGTGCCAGCAGCCGGGGACAGGGAGGGATAGAGTACTTC
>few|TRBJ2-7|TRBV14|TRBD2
CASSQGWNWASGSSYEQYF
TGTGCCAGCAGCCAAGGTTGGAATTGGGCTAGCGGCAGCTCCTACGAGCAGTACTTC
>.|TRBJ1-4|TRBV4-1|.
CASSHSIEGTNEKLFF
TGCGCCAGCAGCCATTCAATCGAGGGCACTAATGAAAAACTGTTTTTT
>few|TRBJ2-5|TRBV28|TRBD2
CASRTSGGARETQYF
TGTGCCAGCAGGACTAGCGGGGGGGCCCGTGAGACCCAGTACTTC
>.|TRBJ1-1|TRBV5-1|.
CASSLDTGVGDTEAFF
TGCGCCAGCAGCTTGGATACGGGGGTTGGGGACACTGAAGCTTTCTTT
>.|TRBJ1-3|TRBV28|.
CATESWSSGNTIYF
TGTGCCACCGAGTCGTGGTCCTCTGGAAACACCATATATTTT
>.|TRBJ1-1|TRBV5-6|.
CASSLKPNTEAFF
TGTGCCAGCAGCTTGAAGCCGAACACTGAAGCTTTCTTT
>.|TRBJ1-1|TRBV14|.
CASSRRGSGNTEAFF
TGTGCCAGCAGCCGGCGGGGCAGTGGAAACACTGAAGCTTTCTTT
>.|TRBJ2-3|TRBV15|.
CATSRDWRGSTDTQYF
TGTGCCACCAGCAGAGATTGGCGGGGTAGCACAGATACGCAGTATTTT
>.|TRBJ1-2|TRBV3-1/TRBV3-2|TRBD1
CASSQRDRGNYGYTF
TGTGCCAGCAGCCAGAGGGACAGGGGGAACTATGGCTACACCTTC
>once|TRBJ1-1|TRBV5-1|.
CASSSSNTEAFF
TGCGCCAGCAGCTCGTCGAACACTGAAGCTTTCTTT
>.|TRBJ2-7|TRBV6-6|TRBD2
CASSLGGGEQYF
TGTGCCAGCAGCCTCGGGGGGGGCGAGCAGTACTTC
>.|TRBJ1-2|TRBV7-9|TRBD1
CASSSRDRDYYGYTF
TGTGCCAGCAGCTCCCGGGACAGGGATTACTATGGCTACACCTTC
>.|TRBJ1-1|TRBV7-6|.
CASSYDRYTEAFF
TGTGCCAGCAGCTACGACAGGTATACTGAAGCTTTCTTT
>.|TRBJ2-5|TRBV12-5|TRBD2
CASGLGRLAGGAETQYF
TGTGCTAGTGGTTTGGGACGACTAGCGGGGGGGGCTGAGACCCAGTACTTC
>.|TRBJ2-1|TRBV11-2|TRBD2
CASSLETSGSWVANEQFF
TGTGCCAGCAGCTTAGAAACTAGCGGGAGTTGGGTGGCAAATGAGCAGTTCTTC
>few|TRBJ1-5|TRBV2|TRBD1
CASRLGDSGNQPQHF
TGTGCCAGCAGACTAGGGGACAGTGGCAATCAGCCCCAGCATTTT
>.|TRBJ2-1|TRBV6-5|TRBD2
CASRRLAGDGEQFF
TGTGCCAGCAGGAGACTAGCGGGAGATGGTGAGCAGTTCTTC
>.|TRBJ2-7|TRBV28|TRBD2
CASSLGGDSYEQYF
TGTGCCAGCAGTTTGGGGGGGGACTCCTACGAGCAGTACTTC
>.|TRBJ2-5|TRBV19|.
CASSPQGGERETQYF
TGTGCCAGTAGTCCCCAAGGGGGTGAAAGAGAGACCCAGTACTTC
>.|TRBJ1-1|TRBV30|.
CAWSGVSRVTEAFF
TGTGCCTGGAGTGGGGTTAGCCGAGTCACTGAAGCTTTCTTT
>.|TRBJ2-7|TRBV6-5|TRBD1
CASRGTGSTGEQYF
TGTGCCAGCAGAGGGACAGGGTCTACCGGCGAGCAGTACTTC
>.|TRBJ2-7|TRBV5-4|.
CASSLEGRPFSYEQYF
TGTGCCAGCAGCTTGGAAGGCAGGCCCTTCTCCTACGAGCAGTACTTC
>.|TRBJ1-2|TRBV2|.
CASTPDSSYGYTF
TGTGCCAGCACTCCGGACAGCTCCTATGGCTACACCTTC
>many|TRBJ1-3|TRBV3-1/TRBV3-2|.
CASSQASPGVRTPGNTIYF
TGTGCCAGCAGCCAAGCATCACCCGGGGTGCGCACCCCTGGAAACACCATATATTTT
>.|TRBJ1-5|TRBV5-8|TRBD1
CASSPGQGGVYSNQPQHF
TGTGCCAGCAGCCCAGGACAGGGGGGAGTTTATAGCAATCAGCCCCAGCATTTT
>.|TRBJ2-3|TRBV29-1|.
CSVAGISTDTQYF
TGCAGCGTTGCGGGGATTAGCACAGATACGCAGTATTTT
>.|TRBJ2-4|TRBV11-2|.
CASSLHPGNIQYF
TGTGCCAGCAGCTTACACCCGGGAAACATTCAGTACTTC
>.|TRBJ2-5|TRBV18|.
CASSPIQQETQYF
TGTGCCAGCTCACCAATTCAGCAAGAGACCCAGTACTTC
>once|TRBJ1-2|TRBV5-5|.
CASSLDSYYGYTF
TGTGCCAGCAGCTTGGATTCATACTATGGCTACACCTTC
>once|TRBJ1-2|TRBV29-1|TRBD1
CSVDGQVLHYGYTF
TGCAGCGTCGATGGACAGGTCTTACACTATGGCTACACCTTC